This T cell receptor (beta chain) was observed in a study of T cell repertoires in cytomegalovirus infection. Overall study: Recently described HLA-C-restricted plus well-studied HLA-B-restricted CMV epitopes were used. Carrying CMV and the relevant HLA type showed in public TCR beta signatures.

On this clonotype: Its antigen is not identified.

The V gene lost 1 base and the J gene lost 5 bases, with 11 bases spanning the gap. Germline values: CDR1 LNHDA, CDR2 SQIVND (reference sequence). This CDR3 is built from 14 residues. Points from the study as a whole: Frequencies of public TCR beta families were cumulated, and this identified carriers of CMV plus the relevant HLA. What dominated the ex vivo response were HLA-C-restricted CMV-specific TCR beta clonotypes.

TCRdb itself ran the reads through MiXCR, one entry per CDR3 protein. The sample includes a few hundred thousand distinct CDR3 sequences, roughly 25% of them seen just once. The genes are TRBV19 and TRBJ1-2; D gene ambiguous. The material sequenced was cultured PBMCs, taken from culture after CMV antigen stimulation. This receptor was identified in a human donor in good health (CMV status not recorded). Some clones in this sample may be carry-over from other donors' samples. CDR3 sequence: CASSIGWGEYGYTF. CDR3 in DNA: TGTGCCAGTAGTATAGGATGGGGAGAATATGGCTACACCTTC.